These 21 T cell receptor beta chains originate from one sample sequenced in a study of OX40 agonist ivuxolimab in advanced cancers. Profiled with immunoSEQ multiplex PCR; TCRdb holds only in-frame clones, not every one. Among 65,000 to 85,000 clones listed, roughly 86% were seen once. The sequenced sample was CD4+ or CD8+ T cells sorted from blood, obtained in a trial of the OX40 agonist ivuxolimab. The receptors originated from an adult with an advanced solid tumor such as melanoma, head and neck, liver or kidney cancer.

This sequence joins TRBV4-3 and TRBJ2-3; D unresolved. This CDR3 comprises 14 residues. V shed 0 bases and J shed 0 bases, with 4 bases lying between them. Germline V gene lookup returns CDR1 LGHNA and CDR2 YSLEER. CDR3 DNA sequence: TGCGCCAGCAGCCAAGATTACAGCACAGATACGCAGTATTTT. This sequence encodes CASSQDYSTDTQYF.

For this clone: The CDR3 does not end in the conserved phenylalanine or tryptophan, so this is likely a read error. This rearrangement joins TRBV18 to TRBJ2-7; D unclear. Germline CDR1 is KGHSH and CDR2 is LQKENI. This CDR3 contains 12 residues. Between the trimmed V and J ends, which lost 3 bases and 0 bases, there was a span of 3 bases. CDR3 DNA sequence: TGTGCCAGCTCACCCGACTCCTACGAGCAGTACCTC. It codes for CASSPDSYEQYL.

The chain joins TRBV19 to TRBJ2-5; the D is unclear. Germline assignment: CDR1 LNHDA and CDR2 SQIVND (reference sequence). Trimming removed 6 bases at V and 2 bases at J, with 10 bases between. The CDR3 totals 13 residues. The CDR3 nucleotides read TGTGCCAGTAGCAAACAGAGACAAGAGACCCAGTACTTC. Translated, it gives CASSKQRQETQYF. The complete variable domain, with remaining parts taken from reference TRBV19 and TRBJ2-5, reads DGGITQSPKYLFRKEGQNVTLSCEQNLNHDAMYWYRQDPGQGLRLIYYSQIVNDFQKGDIAEGYSVSREKKESFPLTVTSAQKNPTAFYLCASSKQRQETQYFGPGTRLLVL.

This sequence joins TRBV5-1 and TRBJ1-6; TRBD1 agrees at 10 bases. Germline CDR1 is SGHRS and CDR2 is YFSETQ. This CDR3 is built from 16 residues. V was clipped by 3 bases and J by 10 bases; unmatched bases: 10. The CDR3 is CASSSGTGVISSPLHF. In DNA form, the CDR3 reads TGCGCCAGCAGCTCCGGGACAGGGGTAATAAGCTCACCCCTCCACTTT.

The chain links TRBV19 to TRBJ1-5, with 7 nucleotides matching TRBD1. Germline values: CDR1 LNHDA, CDR2 SQIVND (reference sequence). The ends lost 6 bases at V and 5 bases at J; junction bases unmatched: 7. This CDR3 is 14 amino acids long. CDR3 in amino acids: CASSEDRADQPQHF. The CDR3 DNA reads TGTGCCAGTAGCGAAGACAGGGCGGATCAGCCCCAGCATTTT.

The chain uses TRBV5-4 and TRBJ1-5, with 7 bases identical to TRBD1. The CDR3 is 13 amino acids. Germline V gene lookup returns CDR1 SGHNT and CDR2 YYREEE (reference sequence). The ends lost 4 bases at V and 5 bases at J; junction bases unmatched: 3. CDR3 in DNA: TGTGCCAGCAGCCTGCAGGGGGATCAGCCCCAGCATTTT. This gives the protein CASSLQGDQPQHF.

A note on this clone: At the DNA level, this CDR3 is encoded by other sequences in the same sample as well. The chain links TRBV6-6 to TRBJ1-1, with D perhaps matching TRBD1 (5 bases). This CDR3 is 13 amino acids long. V was shortened by 7 bases and J by 7 bases, with 16 bases between the two germline ends. Germline V gene sequence: CDR1 MNHNY, CDR2 SVGAGI (reference sequence). For the CDR3, the DNA is TGTGCCAGCAAAACAGGAGACCAACATGAAGCTTTCTTT. Protein: CASKTGDQHEAFF.

The gene calls are TRBV5-6 and TRBJ2-2, with D perhaps being TRBD1 or TRBD2 (5 bases each). The germline V and J ends were trimmed by 9 bases and 2 bases, with 17 bases remaining between them. CDR3 size: 15 residues. Looked up from germline, CDR1 is SGHDT and CDR2 is YYEEEE. The CDR3 is CATRDGTANTGELFF. The CDR3 DNA reads TGTGCCACCAGGGACGGCACAGCTAACACCGGGGAGCTGTTTTTT. Full variable domain (missing parts from reference TRBV5-6 and TRBJ2-2): DAGVTQSPTHLIKTRGQQVTLRCSPKSGHDTVSWYQQALGQGPQFIFQYYEEEERQRGNFPDRFSGHQFPNYSSELNVNALLLGDSALYLCATRDGTANTGELFFGEGSRLTVL.

The chain links TRBV5-1 to TRBJ2-1, with D possibly being TRBD1 (6 bases). Germline V gene sequence: CDR1 SGHRS, CDR2 YFSETQ. Trimming took 4 bases from V and 5 from J, leaving 13 bases between them. The CDR3 is made up of 14 amino acids. CDR3 protein: CASSPRDTHNEQFF. The DNA for the CDR3 is TGCGCCAGCAGCCCCAGGGACACGCACAATGAGCAGTTCTTC.

This clone was counted only a few times. The chain uses TRBV21-1 and TRBJ2-7; the DNA was not used to check the table's D call, TRBD2. TRBV21-1 is described as a pseudogene. The CDR3 covers 20 residues. CDR3 nucleotides: TGTGCCAGCAGCAAAGACCTCTCTGGACTAGCGGGGGTCCCTTACTACGAGCAGTACGTC. Its protein is CASSKDLSGLAGVPYYEQYV.

V and J are TRBV18 and TRBJ1-3; 9 bases line up with TRBD1. The CDR3 length is 15 residues. With V trimmed by 4 bases and J by 1 base, 2 bases remained unmatched. Germline loops: CDR1 KGHSH, CDR2 LQKENI. The CDR3 nucleotides are TGTGCCAGCTCACTGGGACAGGGATCTGGAAACACCATATATTTT. Its protein product is CASSLGQGSGNTIYF.

The genes are TRBV28 and TRBJ2-4, with unresolved D. Trimming took off 2 bases at V and 1 base at J, with 6 bases between the two ends. This CDR3 has 14 amino acids. Germline-derived CDR1 and CDR2 are MDHEN and SYDVKM. CDR3 region: CASSLRFAKNIQYF. Written as DNA, the CDR3 is TGTGCCAGCAGTTTACGGTTCGCCAAAAACATTCAGTACTTC.

V and J are TRBV27 and TRBJ1-5; D gene ambiguous. Germline values: CDR1 MNHEY, CDR2 SMNVEV (reference sequence). The CDR3 loop spans 14 amino acids. V dropped 5 bases and J dropped 2 bases, with 10 bases sitting between them. This chain's CDR3 is CASSPSGGNQPQHF. The DNA for the CDR3 is TGTGCCAGCAGTCCCTCTGGCGGCAATCAGCCCCAGCATTTT.

The chain recombines TRBV2 with TRBJ2-7; unclear D gene. This CDR3 has 12 amino acids. Germline V CDR1 and CDR2: SNHLY, FYNNEI. Trimming left V 2 bases short and J 3 bases short, with 5 bases between. The CDR3 sequence is CASSERDYEQYV. DNA of the CDR3: TGTGCCAGCAGTGAAAGGGACTACGAGCAGTACGTC.

The chain is built from TRBV5-6 and TRBJ2-7; 7 nucleotides line up with TRBD1. The V gene's germline CDR1 is SGHDT and CDR2 YYEEEE. This CDR3 comprises 14 residues. Trimming at V came to 2 bases and at J to 2 bases, leaving 4 bases not matched to a gene. The CDR3 region is CASSFRDRPYEQYV. The CDR3 coding sequence is TGTGCCAGCAGCTTCCGGGACAGACCCTACGAGCAGTACGTC.

The chain links TRBV6-5 to TRBJ1-1, with D tentatively TRBD1 (6 bases). The CDR3 has 13 residues. The V gene lost 6 bases and the J gene lost 7 bases, with 15 bases spanning the gap. In germline, CDR1 is MNHEY, CDR2 SVGAGI. The CDR3 sequence: CASSQDLTGEAFF. As DNA, the CDR3 is TGTGCCAGCAGCCAAGACTTGACAGGTGAAGCTTTCTTT.

This chain links TRBV12-2 with TRBJ2-7; the D call in the table, TRBD1, was not verified against the DNA. TRBV12-2 is classified as a pseudogene. The CDR3 length is 17 residues. In DNA form, the CDR3 reads TGTGCAAGTCGCTCATACCGTCGACTGGACATAGCCTACGAGCAGTACTTC. Translating it yields CASRSYRRLDIAYEQYF.

This chain connects TRBV18 to TRBJ2-7, with D possibly matching TRBD1 (6 bases). V lost 3 bases, J lost 2 bases, and 11 bases lay in between. In germline, CDR1 is KGHSH, CDR2 LQKENI. The CDR3 runs 14 residues. Here the CDR3 DNA reads TGTGCCAGCTCACCTCTCCGGGACACCTACGAGCAGTACTTC. Translating it yields CASSPLRDTYEQYF. Full variable domain (outside the CDR3, taken from reference TRBV18 and TRBJ2-7): NAGVMQNPRHLVRRRGQEARLRCSPMKGHSHVYWYRQLPEEGLKFMVYLQKENIIDESGMPKERFSAEFPKEGPSILRIQQVVRGDSAAYFCASSPLRDTYEQYFGPGTRLTVT.

The count of this clone is one. The J gene is TRBJ1-2, the V gene TRBV10-3, with D tentatively TRBD1 (6 bases). Germline CDR1 and CDR2: ENHRY and SYGVKD. The CDR3 has 14 amino acids. V dropped 4 bases and J dropped 2 bases, with 11 bases sitting between them. The DNA of the CDR3 is TGTGCCATCAGTGGGGCAACAGGGAACTATGGCTACACCTTC. Protein: CAISGATGNYGYTF.

The genes are TRBV10-3 and TRBJ1-5, with 9 bases identical to TRBD1. V was clipped by 8 bases and J by 4 bases; unmatched bases: 9. In germline, CDR1 is ENHRY, CDR2 SYGVKD. The CDR3 covers 15 residues. The chain's CDR3 is CAIGGGQGVNQPQHF. Here the CDR3 DNA reads TGTGCCATCGGGGGGGGACAGGGAGTTAATCAGCCCCAGCATTTT.

The chain joins TRBV7-9 to TRBJ1-2; D might be TRBD1 (6 bases). The germline CDR1 and CDR2 sequences are SEHNR and FQNEAQ (reference sequence). The CDR3 runs 13 residues. V was pared by 10 bases and J by 4 bases, with 16 bases between. The chain's CDR3 is CATRGRRGYGYTF. The CDR3 nucleotides read TGTGCCACCAGGGGCAGGAGGGGCTATGGCTACACCTTC.